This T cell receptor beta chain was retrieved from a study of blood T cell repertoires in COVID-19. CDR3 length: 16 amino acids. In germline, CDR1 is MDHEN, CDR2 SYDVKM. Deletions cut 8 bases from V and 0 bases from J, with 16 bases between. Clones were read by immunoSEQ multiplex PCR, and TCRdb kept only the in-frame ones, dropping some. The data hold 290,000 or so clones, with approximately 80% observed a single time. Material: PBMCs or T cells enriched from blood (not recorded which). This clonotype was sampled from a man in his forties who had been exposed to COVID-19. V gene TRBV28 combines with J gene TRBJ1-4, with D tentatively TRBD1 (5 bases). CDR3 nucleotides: TGTGCCAGCTTGGGGGGAATAGTTGCAACTAATGAAAAACTGTTTTTT. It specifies CASLGGIVATNEKLFF.